This TCR beta chain was retrieved from a study of blood T cell repertoires in COVID-19 (dated by TCRdb to about 2020). The study in broad terms: Collaborator samples came from the United States, Italy and Spain and covered acute and convalescent phases of COVID-19. The material from the prospective study consisted of cDNA or gDNA derived from T cells, B-cell-depleted T cells, or PBMCs. Subjects who had been exposed to COVID-19, were actively infected with it, or had recovered from it provided the deeply sampled blood TCRbeta repertoires that made up the dataset. The repertoires were released in a freely available public database meant as a resource for research on the immune response to SARS-CoV-2. Samples were obtained from the ongoing ImmuneRACE study (first 160 participants) and from some 1,200 subjects provided by 6 global collaborators. Nearly every sample came with metadata listing a de-identified subject ID, COVID-19 status, age in years and sex. Where HLA class I and class II types were available, the types were taken from metadata supplied by the sample provider, not from assay-based typing.

The germline V and J ends show losses of 6 bases and 2 bases respectively, and no gene match explains 7 bases of the junction. From cysteine to phenylalanine, the CDR3 is 15 amino acids long. The DNA shown is the 45-base CDR3, in frame from base 1. The CDR1 and CDR2 encoded by the germline V gene (reference sequence) are MNHNY and SVGAGI. General findings and caveats noted by the study authors: How much clinical and demographic metadata was included differed by source and by participant, and the metadata was provided uncurated.

Whole blood was collected in K2EDTA tubes by collaborating institutions according to the institutions' own protocols. For TCRbeta analysis, collaborator samples were shipped as frozen whole blood, as isolated PBMCs, or as DNA extracted from either sample type. TCRbeta CDR3 regions were amplified from genomic DNA by means of the immunoSEQ Assay, a bias-controlled multiplex PCR. In the original analysis: The number of nucleated cells in each sample was estimated from the amplification of reference gene primers within the assay. Sequence reads were collapsed and filtered to measure the absolute abundance of every unique TCRbeta CDR3 rearrangement. For each sample, productive Simpson clonality was calculated as the square root of Simpson's diversity index across productive rearrangements. The table was pulled from immuneACCESS by TCRdb, which kept in-frame rearrangements only. Such tables lose some clones; where checked, under half of the loss comes from unresolved V genes, and the rest has no known cause. V and J calls and clone size are copied from that table; D and trimming were computed from the DNA. Recorded for this sample are about 62,000 clones; roughly 72% of them occurred a single time. The ten most abundant clones make up about 6.4% of the sample.

This clone has only a few counts. The antigen this receptor binds is unknown. The input lacks base qualities; no much larger clone sits a single base away. This chain joins TRBV6-6 to TRBJ2-7, with 10 central nucleotides matching TRBD2. The material sequenced was peripheral blood. The sequence came from a woman aged 45-59 years with active or convalescent COVID-19. The encoded CDR3 is CASRSTSGETYEQYF. The bases are TGTGCCAGCAGGTCTACTAGCGGGGAGACCTACGAGCAGTACTTC.